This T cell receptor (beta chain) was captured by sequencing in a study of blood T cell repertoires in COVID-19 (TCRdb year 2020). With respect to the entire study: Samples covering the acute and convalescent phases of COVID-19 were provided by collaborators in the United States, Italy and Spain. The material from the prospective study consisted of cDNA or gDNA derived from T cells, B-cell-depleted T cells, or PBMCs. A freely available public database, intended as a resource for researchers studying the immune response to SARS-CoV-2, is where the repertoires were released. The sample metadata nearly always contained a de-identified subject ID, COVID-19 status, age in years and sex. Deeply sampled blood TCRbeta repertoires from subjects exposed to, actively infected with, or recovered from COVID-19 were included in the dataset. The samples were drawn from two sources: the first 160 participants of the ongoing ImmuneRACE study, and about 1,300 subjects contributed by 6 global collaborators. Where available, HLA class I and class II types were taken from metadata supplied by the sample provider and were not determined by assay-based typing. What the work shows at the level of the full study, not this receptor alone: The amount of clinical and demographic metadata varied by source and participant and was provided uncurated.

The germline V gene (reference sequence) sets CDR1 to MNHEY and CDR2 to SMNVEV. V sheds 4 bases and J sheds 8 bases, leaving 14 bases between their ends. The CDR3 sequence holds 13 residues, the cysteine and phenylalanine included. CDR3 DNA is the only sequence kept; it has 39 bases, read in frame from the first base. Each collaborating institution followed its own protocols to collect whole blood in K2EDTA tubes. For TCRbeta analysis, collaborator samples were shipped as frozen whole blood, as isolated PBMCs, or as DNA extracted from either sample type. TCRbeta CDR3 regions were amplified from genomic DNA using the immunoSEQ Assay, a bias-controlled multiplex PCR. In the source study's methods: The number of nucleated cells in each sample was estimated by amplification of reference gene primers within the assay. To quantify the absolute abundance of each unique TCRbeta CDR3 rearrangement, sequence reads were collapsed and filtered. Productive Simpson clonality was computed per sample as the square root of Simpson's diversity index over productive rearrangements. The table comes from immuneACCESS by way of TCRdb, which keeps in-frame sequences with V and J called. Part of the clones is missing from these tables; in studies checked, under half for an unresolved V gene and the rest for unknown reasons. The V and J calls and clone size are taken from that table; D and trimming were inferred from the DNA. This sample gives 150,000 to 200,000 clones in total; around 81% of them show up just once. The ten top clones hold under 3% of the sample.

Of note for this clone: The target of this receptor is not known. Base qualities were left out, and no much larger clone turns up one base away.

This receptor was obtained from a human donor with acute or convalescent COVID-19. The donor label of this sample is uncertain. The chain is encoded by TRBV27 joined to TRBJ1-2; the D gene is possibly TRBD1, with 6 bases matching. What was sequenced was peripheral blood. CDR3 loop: CASSSTGRGGYTF. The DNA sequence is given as TGTGCCAGCAGTTCAACAGGGAGAGGAGGCTACACCTTC.